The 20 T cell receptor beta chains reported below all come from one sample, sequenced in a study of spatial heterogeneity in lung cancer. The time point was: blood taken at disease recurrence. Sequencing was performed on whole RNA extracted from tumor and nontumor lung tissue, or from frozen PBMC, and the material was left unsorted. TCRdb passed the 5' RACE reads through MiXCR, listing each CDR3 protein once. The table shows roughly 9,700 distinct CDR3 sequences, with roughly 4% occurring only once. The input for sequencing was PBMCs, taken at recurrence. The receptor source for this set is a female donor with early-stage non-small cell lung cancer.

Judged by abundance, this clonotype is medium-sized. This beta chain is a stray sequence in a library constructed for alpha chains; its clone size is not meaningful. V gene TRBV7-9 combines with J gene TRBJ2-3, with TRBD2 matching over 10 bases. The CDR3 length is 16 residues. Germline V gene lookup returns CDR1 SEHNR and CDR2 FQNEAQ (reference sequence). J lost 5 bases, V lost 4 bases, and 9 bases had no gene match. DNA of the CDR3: TGTGCCAGCAGCTCGATTACTAGCGGGGAAAGAGATACGCAGTATTTT. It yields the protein CASSSITSGERDTQYF.

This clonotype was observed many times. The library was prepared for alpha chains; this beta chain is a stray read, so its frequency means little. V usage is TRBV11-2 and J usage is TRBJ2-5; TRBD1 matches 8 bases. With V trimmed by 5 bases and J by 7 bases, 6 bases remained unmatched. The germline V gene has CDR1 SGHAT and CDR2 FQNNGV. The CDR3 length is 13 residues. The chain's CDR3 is CASSPGQGRTQYF. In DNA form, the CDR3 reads TGTGCCAGCAGCCCCGGACAGGGTCGGACCCAGTACTTC.

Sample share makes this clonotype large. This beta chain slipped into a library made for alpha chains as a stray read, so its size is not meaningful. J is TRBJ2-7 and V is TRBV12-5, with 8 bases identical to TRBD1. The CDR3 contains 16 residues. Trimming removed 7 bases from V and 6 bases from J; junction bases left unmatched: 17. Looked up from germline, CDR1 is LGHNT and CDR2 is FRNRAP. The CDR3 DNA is TGTGCTAGTGCCTTCGGTTCAGGGGGCGCAACCGGCGAGCAGTACTTC. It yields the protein CASAFGSGGATGEQYF.

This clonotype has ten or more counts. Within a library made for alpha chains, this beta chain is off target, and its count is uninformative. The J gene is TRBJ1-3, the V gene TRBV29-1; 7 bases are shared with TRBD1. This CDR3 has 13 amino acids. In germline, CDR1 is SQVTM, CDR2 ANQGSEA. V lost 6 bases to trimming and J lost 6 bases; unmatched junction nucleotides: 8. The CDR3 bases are TGCAGCGTCAATACAGGGGCCGAAAACACCATATATTTT. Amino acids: CSVNTGAENTIYF.

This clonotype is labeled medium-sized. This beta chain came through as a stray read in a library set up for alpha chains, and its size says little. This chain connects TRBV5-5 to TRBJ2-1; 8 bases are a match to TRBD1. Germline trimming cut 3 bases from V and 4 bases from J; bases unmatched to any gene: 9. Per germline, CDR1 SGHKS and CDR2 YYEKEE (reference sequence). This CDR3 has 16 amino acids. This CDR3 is CASSWPQGAVYNEQFF. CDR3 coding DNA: TGTGCCAGCAGCTGGCCTCAGGGGGCTGTTTACAATGAGCAGTTCTTC.

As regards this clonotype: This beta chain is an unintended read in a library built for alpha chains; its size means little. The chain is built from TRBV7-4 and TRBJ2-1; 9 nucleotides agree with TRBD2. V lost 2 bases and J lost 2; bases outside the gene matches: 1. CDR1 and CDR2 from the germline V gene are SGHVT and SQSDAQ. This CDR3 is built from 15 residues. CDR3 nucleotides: TGTGCCAGCAGCTTACTAGCGGGGACCTACAATGAGCAGTTCTTC. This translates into CASSLLAGTYNEQFF.

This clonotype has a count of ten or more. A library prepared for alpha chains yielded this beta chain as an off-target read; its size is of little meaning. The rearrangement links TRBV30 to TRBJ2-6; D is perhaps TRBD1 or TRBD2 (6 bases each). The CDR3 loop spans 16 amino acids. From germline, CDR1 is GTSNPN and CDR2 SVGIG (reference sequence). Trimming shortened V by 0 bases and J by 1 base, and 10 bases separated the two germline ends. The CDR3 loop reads CAWSVGGGSGANVLTF. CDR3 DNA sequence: TGTGCCTGGAGTGTTGGAGGGGGGTCTGGGGCCAACGTCCTGACTTTC.

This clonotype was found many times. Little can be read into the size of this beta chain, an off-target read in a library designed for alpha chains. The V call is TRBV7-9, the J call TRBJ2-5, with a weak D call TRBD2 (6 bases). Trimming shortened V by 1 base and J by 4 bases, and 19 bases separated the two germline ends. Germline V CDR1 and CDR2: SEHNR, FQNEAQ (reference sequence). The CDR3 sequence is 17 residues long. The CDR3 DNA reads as TGTGCCAGCAGCTTAGGTTGGAGTCCCGGGGGTGGAGAGACCCAGTACTTC. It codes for CASSLGWSPGGGETQYF.

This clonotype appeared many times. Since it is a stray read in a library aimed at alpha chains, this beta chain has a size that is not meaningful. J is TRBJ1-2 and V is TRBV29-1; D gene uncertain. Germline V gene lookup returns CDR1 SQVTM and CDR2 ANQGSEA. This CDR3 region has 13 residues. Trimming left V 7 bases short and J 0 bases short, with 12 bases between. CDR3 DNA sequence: TGCAGCGCTGGACCGGATACTAACTATGGCTACACCTTC. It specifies CSAGPDTNYGYTF.

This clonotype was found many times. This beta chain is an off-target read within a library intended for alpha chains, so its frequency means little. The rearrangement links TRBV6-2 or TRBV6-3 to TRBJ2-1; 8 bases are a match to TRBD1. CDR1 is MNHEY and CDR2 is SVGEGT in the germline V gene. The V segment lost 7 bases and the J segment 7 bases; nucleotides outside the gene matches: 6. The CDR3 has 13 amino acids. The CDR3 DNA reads TGTGCCAGCATAAGGACAGGGTCGAATGAGCAGTTCTTC. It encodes CASIRTGSNEQFF.

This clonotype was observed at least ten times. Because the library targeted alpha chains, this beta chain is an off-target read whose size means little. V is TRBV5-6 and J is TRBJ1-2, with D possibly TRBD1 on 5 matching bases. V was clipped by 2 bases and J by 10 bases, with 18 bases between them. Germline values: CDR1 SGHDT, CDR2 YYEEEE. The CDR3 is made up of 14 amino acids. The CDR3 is CASSFRHETGPYTF. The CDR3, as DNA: TGTGCCAGCAGCTTTAGGCACGAAACAGGACCCTACACCTTC.

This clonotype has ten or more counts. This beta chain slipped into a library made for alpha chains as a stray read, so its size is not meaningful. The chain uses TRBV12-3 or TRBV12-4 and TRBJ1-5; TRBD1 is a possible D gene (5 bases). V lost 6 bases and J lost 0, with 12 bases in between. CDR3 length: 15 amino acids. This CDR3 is CASSRRGDSNQPQHF. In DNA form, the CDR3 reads TGTGCCAGCAGCCGCCGGGGGGATAGCAATCAGCCCCAGCATTTT.

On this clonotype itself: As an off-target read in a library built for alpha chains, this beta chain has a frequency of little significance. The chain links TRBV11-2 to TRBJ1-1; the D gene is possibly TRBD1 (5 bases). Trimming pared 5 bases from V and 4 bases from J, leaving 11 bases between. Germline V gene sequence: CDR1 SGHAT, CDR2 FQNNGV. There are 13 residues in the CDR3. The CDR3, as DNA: TGTGCCAGCAGCAGGGACCTGCTCACTGAAGCTTTCTTT. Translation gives CASSRDLLTEAFF.

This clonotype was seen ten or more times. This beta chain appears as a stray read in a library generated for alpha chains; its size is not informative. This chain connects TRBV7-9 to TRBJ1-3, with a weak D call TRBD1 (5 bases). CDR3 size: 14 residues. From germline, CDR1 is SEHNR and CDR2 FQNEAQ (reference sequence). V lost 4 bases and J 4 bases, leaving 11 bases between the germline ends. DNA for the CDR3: TGTGCCAGCAGCTCACCGGGGGTCGGAAACACCATATATTTT. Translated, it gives CASSSPGVGNTIYF.

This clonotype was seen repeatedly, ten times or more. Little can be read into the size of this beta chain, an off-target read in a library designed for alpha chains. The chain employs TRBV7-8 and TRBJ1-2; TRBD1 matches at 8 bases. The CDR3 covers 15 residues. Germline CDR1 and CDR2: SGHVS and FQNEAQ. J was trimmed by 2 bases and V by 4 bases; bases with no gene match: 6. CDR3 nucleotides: TGTGCCAGCAGCTCGGACAGGGCAAGAAACTATGGCTACACCTTC. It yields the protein CASSSDRARNYGYTF. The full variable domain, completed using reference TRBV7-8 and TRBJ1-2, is GAGVSQSPRYKVAKRGQDVALRCDPISGHVSLFWYQQALGQGPEFLTYFQNEAQLDKSGLPSDRFFAERPEGSVSTLKIQRTQQEDSAVYLCASSSDRARNYGYTFGSGTRLTVV.

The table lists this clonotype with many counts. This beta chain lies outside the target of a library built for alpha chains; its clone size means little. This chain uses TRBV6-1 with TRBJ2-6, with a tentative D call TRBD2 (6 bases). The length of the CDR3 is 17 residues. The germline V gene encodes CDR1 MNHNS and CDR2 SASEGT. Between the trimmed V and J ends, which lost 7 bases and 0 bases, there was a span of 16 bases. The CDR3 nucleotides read TGTGCCAGCAAGACGGGACTTACCAGCTCTGGGGCCAACGTCCTGACTTTC. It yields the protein CASKTGLTSSGANVLTF.

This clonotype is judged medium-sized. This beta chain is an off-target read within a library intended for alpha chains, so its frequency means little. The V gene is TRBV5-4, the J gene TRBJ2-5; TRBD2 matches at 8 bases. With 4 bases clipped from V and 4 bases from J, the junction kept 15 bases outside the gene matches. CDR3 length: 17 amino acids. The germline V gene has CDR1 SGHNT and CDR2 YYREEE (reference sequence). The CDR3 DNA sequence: TGTGCCAGCAGCAGGATAGGCGGGGGGTTCCGCCGAGAGACCCAGTACTTC. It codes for CASSRIGGGFRRETQYF.

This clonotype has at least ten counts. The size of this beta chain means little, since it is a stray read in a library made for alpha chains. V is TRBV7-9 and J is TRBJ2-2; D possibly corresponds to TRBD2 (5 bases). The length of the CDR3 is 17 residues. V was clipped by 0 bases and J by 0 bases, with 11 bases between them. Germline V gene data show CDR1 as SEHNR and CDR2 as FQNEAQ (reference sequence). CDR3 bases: TGTGCCAGCAGCTTAGCTGTATGGGGAGCGAACACCGGGGAGCTGTTTTTT. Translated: CASSLAVWGANTGELFF.

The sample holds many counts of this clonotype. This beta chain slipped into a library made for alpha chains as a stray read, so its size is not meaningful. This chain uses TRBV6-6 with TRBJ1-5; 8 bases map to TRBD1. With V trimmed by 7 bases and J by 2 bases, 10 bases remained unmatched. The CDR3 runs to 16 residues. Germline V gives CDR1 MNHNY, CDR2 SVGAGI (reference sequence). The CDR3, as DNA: TGTGCCAGCATCCAGGGGACAGGACGAGGCAATCAGCCCCAGCATTTT. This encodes CASIQGTGRGNQPQHF.

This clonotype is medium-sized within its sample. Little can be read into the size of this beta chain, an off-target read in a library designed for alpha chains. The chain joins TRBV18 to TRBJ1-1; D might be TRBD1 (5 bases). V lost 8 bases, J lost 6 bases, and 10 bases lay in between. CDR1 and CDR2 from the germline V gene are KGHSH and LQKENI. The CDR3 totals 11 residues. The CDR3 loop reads CASTTASEAFF. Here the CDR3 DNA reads TGTGCCAGCACGACAGCCTCTGAAGCTTTCTTT.